Listed below are T cell receptor beta chains from one sample, sequenced in a study of blood T cell repertoires in COVID-19. Using immunoSEQ multiplex PCR, the repertoire was profiled, and TCRdb retains in-frame clones only, with some absent. The repertoire holds 250,000 to 350,000 clones, with 80% to 90% as singletons. Sequenced input: PBMCs or T cells enriched from blood (not recorded which). These receptors originate from a woman younger than 30 who had recovered from COVID-19. Both conserved end residues are part of each CDR3. A D gene is named only where the DNA matches it firmly. The listing skips clone size in some rows; elsewhere it reads once, few, many or a size class.

clone_size cdr3_length j_call v_call d_call cdr3_aa cdr3_nt
. 15 TRBJ2-7 TRBV9 TRBD2 CASSESGGAAYEQYF TGTGCCAGCAGCGAGAGCGGGGGGGCCGCCTACGAGCAGTACTTC
. 20 TRBJ2-2 TRBV27 TRBD1 CASRQPRPQSGQGDTGELFF TGTGCCAGCAGACAGCCTAGACCCCAGTCGGGACAGGGGGACACCGGGGAGCTGTTTTTT
. 16 TRBJ2-1 TRBV5-1 TRBD2 CASSLARASGNNEQFF TGCGCCAGCAGCTTGGCTAGGGCTAGCGGAAACAATGAGCAGTTCTTC
. 13 TRBJ1-2 TRBV2 . CASSTNVGYGYTF TGTGCCAGCAGTACTAACGTGGGCTATGGCTACACCTTC
once 17 TRBJ1-1 TRBV19 . CASSRPRLSDRNTEAFF TGTGCCAGTAGTCGTCCGAGACTGAGCGATAGGAACACTGAAGCTTTCTTT
once 14 TRBJ1-2 TRBV27 TRBD1 CASSFLDRGNGYTF TGTGCCAGCAGTTTCCTTGACAGGGGAAACGGCTACACCTTC
once 16 TRBJ2-5 TRBV3-1/TRBV3-2 . CASSPNERVLQETQYF TGTGCCAGCAGCCCAAATGAGAGGGTCCTTCAAGAGACCCAGTACTTC
. 15 TRBJ1-2 TRBV7-2 . CASSLSRAGGTGYTF TGTGCCAGCAGCTTAAGCCGTGCGGGGGGTACTGGCTACACCTTC
. 16 TRBJ1-2 TRBV18 . CASQENWAASNYGYTF TGTGCCAGCCAAGAAAATTGGGCAGCCTCTAACTATGGCTACACCTTC
. 14 TRBJ2-3 TRBV6-5 . CASRKTASTDTQYF TGTGCCAGCAGAAAGACAGCTAGCACAGATACGCAGTATTTT
. 20 TRBJ1-6 TRBV4-2 TRBD1 CASSQAGRRQGGPYNSPLHF TGTGCCAGCAGCCAGGCGGGCCGGCGGCAGGGGGGACCCTATAATTCACCCCTCCACTTT
few 15 TRBJ1-1 TRBV5-1 . CASSPNLLRGTEAFF TGCGCCAGCAGCCCAAACCTCCTCCGGGGCACTGAAGCTTTCTTT
. 16 TRBJ1-5 TRBV3-1/TRBV3-2 TRBD1 CASSQSGGLSNQPQHF TGTGCCAGCAGCCAATCAGGGGGGCTGAGCAATCAGCCCCAGCATTTT
. 13 TRBJ2-3 TRBV6-5 . CASTDRSTDTQYF TGTGCCAGCACGGACAGAAGCACAGATACGCAGTATTTT
once 12 TRBJ2-2 TRBV12-3/TRBV12-4 . CASTPGTGELFF TGTGCCAGCACTCCAGGCACCGGGGAGCTGTTTTTT
. 13 TRBJ2-7 TRBV27 . CASTRAVGYEQYF TGTGCCAGCACCCGAGCGGTGGGGTATGAGCAGTACTTC
. 13 TRBJ2-5 TRBV7-3 . CASSWAGAETQYF TGTGCCAGCAGCTGGGCAGGGGCCGAGACCCAGTACTTC
. 11 TRBJ1-5 TRBV21-1 . CASSVFLCQHF .
. 13 TRBJ1-4 TRBV19 . CASSISRDEKLFF TGTGCCAGTAGTATTTCCCGGGATGAAAAACTGTTTTTT
. 13 TRBJ1-2 TRBV19 . CASSIQALYGYTF TGTGCCAGCAGTATCCAGGCCTTATATGGCTACACCTTC
. 14 TRBJ1-1 TRBV6-4 . CASSDSSGNTEAFF TGTGCCAGCAGTGACTCAAGCGGGAACACTGAAGCTTTCTTT
once 15 TRBJ2-7 TRBV19 . CASSPSVLGAREQYF TGTGCCAGTAGTCCCTCCGTTTTGGGGGCGCGGGAGCAGTACTTC
. 12 TRBJ1-3 TRBV6-5 . CASRIIGNTIYF TGTGCCAGCAGAATTATTGGAAACACCATATATTTT
. 12 TRBJ1-1 TRBV28 . CASSPRQPTAFF TGTGCCAGCAGTCCCAGACAGCCGACAGCTTTCTTT
. 16 TRBJ2-1 TRBV5-6 TRBD2 CASSSLSGRFGNEQFF TGTGCCAGCAGCTCCCTCAGCGGGAGGTTTGGCAATGAGCAGTTCTTC
. 12 TRBJ2-7 TRBV5-6 . CASSRTRDEQYF TGTGCCAGCAGCCGAACTCGCGACGAGCAGTACTTC
few 14 TRBJ1-2 TRBV11-2 . CASSGGVLDYGYTF TGTGCCAGCAGTGGAGGGGTATTGGACTATGGCTACACCTTC
. 15 TRBJ2-7 TRBV9 TRBD1 CASSVGQGEIYEQYF TGTGCCAGCAGCGTCGGACAGGGGGAGATTTACGAGCAGTACTTC
. 14 TRBJ2-1 TRBV9 . CASSVAQGWDEQFF TGTGCCAGCAGCGTAGCGCAGGGGTGGGATGAGCAGTTCTTC
. 16 TRBJ1-2 TRBV6-1 TRBD1 CASSEALDRGDYGYTF TGTGCCAGCAGTGAAGCATTGGACAGGGGAGACTATGGCTACACCTTC
. 13 TRBJ2-5 TRBV5-1 . CASHREFGETQYF TGCGCCAGCCACCGGGAGTTCGGAGAGACCCAGTACTTC
. 16 TRBJ2-3 TRBV7-3 TRBD2 CASSLVPGGSTDTQYF TGTGCCAGCAGCTTAGTCCCGGGGGGGAGCACAGATACGCAGTATTTT
. 14 TRBJ1-5 TRBV7-6 . CASSPRGMNQPQHF TGTGCCAGCAGCCCCAGGGGTATGAATCAGCCCCAGCATTTT
. 13 TRBJ1-5 TRBV6-5 TRBD1 CASRQGGHQPQHF TGTGCCAGCCGACAGGGGGGACATCAGCCCCAGCATTTT
. 17 TRBJ2-7 TRBV9 TRBD1 CASSEHDRTGGSYEQYF TGTGCCAGCAGCGAGCATGATCGGACAGGGGGTTCCTACGAGCAGTACTTC
. 14 TRBJ1-5 TRBV2 TRBD1 CASRDRDSNQPQHF TGTGCCTCCCGGGACAGGGATAGCAATCAGCCCCAGCATTTT
. 14 TRBJ1-2 TRBV3-1/TRBV3-2 TRBD1 CASSPSAGGDGYTF TGTGCCAGCAGTCCCTCGGCAGGGGGCGATGGCTACACCTTC
. 15 TRBJ2-7 TRBV6-5 TRBD2 CASRSFGGEDYEQYF TGTGCCAGCAGATCCTTCGGGGGGGAGGACTACGAGCAGTACTTC
. 15 TRBJ1-1 TRBV6-5 . CASSLSTGMNTEAFF TGTGCCAGCAGTTTAAGCACAGGCATGAACACTGAAGCTTTCTTT
once 14 TRBJ1-4 TRBV29-1 TRBD1 CSVEGQGWGEKLFF TGCAGCGTTGAGGGACAGGGGTGGGGAGAAAAACTGTTTTTT
once 15 TRBJ1-6 TRBV30 . CAWSEEGRRNSPLHF TGTGCCTGGAGTGAGGAGGGCAGAAGGAATTCACCCCTCCACTTT